This T cell receptor (beta chain) was sequenced during a study of T cell responses to AZD1222 COVID-19 vaccine. Study results and caveats: Seropositivity was recorded at baseline in only 6 or 7 AZD1222 recipients. Donors were mostly white British, more females; clonal diversity possibly underestimated. Reportedly, nearly half of unique spike TCRs recognized epitopes outside B.1.351/B.1.1.7 mutations.

The CDR3 totals 14 residues. The junction had 5 bases not matched to a gene; V was cut back by 6 bases and J by 4 bases. Germline values: CDR1 KGHSH, CDR2 LQKENI. Assay: immunoSEQ multiplex PCR; the TCRdb copy retains only in-frame clones and omits some. The sample holds roughly 90,000 clones; about 93% are singletons and the top ten take roughly 4.3%. As to this clone: The antigen remains undetermined.

Sequences were derived from peripheral blood, sampled on day 0 of MenACWY control vaccination. The rearrangement links TRBV18 to TRBJ1-1; TRBD1 matches 10 bases. This TCR was recovered from an adult in good health. CDR3: CASSPDRGGTEAFF. The CDR3, as DNA: TGTGCCAGCTCGCCGGACAGGGGGGGCACTGAAGCTTTCTTT. The full variable domain, in which reference TRBV18 and TRBJ1-1 provide the parts outside the CDR3, is NAGVMQNPRHLVRRRGQEARLRCSPMKGHSHVYWYRQLPEEGLKFMVYLQKENIIDESGMPKERFSAEFPKEGPSILRIQQVVRGDSAAYFCASSPDRGGTEAFFGQGTRLTVV.